The text below deals with one T cell receptor beta chain. Its target is unknown. The CDR3 contains 13 residues. Trimming shortened V by 0 bases and J by 5 bases, and 7 bases separated the two germline ends. Germline CDR1 and CDR2: WNHNN and SYGVQD (reference sequence). The sample originates from a study of OX40 agonist ivuxolimab in advanced cancers. Overall study: Hepatocellular carcinoma, melanoma, renal cell or head and neck cancer occurred in dose-escalation patients. General study results and limits: Antigen specificity was not determined for the expanded peripheral T cells.

Profiled with immunoSEQ multiplex PCR; TCRdb holds only in-frame clones, not every one. The table records under 70,000 clones, 75% to 90% of them present only once. This specimen consisted of CD4+ or CD8+ T cells sorted from blood, obtained in a trial of the OX40 agonist ivuxolimab. This clonotype was obtained from an adult with an advanced solid tumor such as melanoma, head and neck, liver or kidney cancer. The rearrangement links TRBV10-1 to TRBJ2-5, with D unresolved. DNA for the CDR3: TGCGCCAGCAGTGAGTCAGGGTGGGAGACCCAGTACTTC. Amino acids: CASSESGWETQYF.